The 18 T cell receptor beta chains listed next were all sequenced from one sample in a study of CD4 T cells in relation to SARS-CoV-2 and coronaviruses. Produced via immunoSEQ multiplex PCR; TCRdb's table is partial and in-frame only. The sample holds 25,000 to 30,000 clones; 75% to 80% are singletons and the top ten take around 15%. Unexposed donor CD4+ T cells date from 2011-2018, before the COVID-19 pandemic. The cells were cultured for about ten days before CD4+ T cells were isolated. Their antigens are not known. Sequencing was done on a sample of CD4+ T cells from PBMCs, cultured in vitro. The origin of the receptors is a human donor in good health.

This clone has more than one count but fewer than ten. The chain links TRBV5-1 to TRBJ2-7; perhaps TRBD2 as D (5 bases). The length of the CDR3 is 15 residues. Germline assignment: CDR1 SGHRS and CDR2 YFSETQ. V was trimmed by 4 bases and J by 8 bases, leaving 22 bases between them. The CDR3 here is CASSILVPGSQKQYF. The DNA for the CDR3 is TGCGCCAGCAGCATATTAGTCCCGGGATCTCAAAAGCAGTACTTC.

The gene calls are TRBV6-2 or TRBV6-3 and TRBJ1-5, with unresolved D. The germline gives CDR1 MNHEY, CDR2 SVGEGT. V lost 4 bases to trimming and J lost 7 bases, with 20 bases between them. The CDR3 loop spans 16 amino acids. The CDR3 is CASSWPPGRAGQPQHF. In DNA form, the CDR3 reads TGTGCCAGCAGTTGGCCCCCGGGGAGGGCGGGCCAGCCCCAGCATTTT.

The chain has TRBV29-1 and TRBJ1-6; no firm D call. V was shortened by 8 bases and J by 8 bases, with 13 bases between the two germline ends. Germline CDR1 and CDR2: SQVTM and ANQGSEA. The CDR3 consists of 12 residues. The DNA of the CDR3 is TGCAGCTATCGGGAGGCAGATTCACCCCTCCACTTT. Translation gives CSYREADSPLHF.

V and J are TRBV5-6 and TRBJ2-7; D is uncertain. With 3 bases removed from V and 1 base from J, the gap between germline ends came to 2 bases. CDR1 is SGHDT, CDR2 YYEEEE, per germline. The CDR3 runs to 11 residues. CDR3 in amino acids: CASSSSYEQYF. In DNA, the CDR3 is TGTGCCAGCAGCTCGTCCTACGAGCAGTACTTC. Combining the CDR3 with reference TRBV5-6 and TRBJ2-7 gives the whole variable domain DAGVTQSPTHLIKTRGQQVTLRCSPKSGHDTVSWYQQALGQGPQFIFQYYEEEERQRGNFPDRFSGHQFPNYSSELNVNALLLGDSALYLCASSSSYEQYFGPGTRLTVT.

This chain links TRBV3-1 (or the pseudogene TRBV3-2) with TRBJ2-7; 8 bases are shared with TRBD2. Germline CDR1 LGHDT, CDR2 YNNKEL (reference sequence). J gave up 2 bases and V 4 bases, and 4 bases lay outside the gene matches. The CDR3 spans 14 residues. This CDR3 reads CASSPIAGTYEQYF. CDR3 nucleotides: TGTGCCAGCAGCCCAATAGCGGGGACCTACGAGCAGTACTTC.

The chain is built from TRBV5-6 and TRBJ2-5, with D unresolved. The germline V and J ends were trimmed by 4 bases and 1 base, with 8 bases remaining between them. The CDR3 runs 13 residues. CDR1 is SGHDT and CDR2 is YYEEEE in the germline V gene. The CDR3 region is CASSPPAQETQYF. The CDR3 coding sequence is TGTGCCAGCAGCCCGCCGGCCCAAGAGACCCAGTACTTC.

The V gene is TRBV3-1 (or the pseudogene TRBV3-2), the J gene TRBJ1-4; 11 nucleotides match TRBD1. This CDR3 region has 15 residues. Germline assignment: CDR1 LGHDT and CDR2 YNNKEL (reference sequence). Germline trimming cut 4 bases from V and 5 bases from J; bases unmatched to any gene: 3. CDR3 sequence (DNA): TGTGCCAGCAGCCCCGGACAGGGGGCCAATGAAAAACTGTTTTTT. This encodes CASSPGQGANEKLFF.

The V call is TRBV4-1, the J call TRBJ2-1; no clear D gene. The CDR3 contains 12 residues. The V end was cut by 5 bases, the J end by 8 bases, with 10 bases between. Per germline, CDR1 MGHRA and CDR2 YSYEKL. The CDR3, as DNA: TGCGCCAGCAGCAGTTTGCTCTATGAGCAGTTCTTC. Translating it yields CASSSLLYEQFF.

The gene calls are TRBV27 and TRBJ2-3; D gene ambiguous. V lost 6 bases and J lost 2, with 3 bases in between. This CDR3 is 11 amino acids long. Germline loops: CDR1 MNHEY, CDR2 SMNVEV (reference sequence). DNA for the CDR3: TGTGCCAGCAGGACCACAGATACGCAGTATTTT. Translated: CASRTTDTQYF.

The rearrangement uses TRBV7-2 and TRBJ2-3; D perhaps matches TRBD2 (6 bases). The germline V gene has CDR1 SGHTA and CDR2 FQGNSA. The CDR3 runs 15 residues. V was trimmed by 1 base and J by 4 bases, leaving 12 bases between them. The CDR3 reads CASSLEIGEADTQYF. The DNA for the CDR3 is TGTGCCAGCAGCTTAGAAATCGGGGAGGCAGATACGCAGTATTTT.

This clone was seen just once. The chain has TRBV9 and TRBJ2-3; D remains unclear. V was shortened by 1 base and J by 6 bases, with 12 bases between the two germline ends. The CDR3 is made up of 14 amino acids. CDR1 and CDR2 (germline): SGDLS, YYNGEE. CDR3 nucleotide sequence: TGTGCCAGCAGCGTATCTTCATCGGGCGATACGCAGTATTTT. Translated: CASSVSSSGDTQYF.

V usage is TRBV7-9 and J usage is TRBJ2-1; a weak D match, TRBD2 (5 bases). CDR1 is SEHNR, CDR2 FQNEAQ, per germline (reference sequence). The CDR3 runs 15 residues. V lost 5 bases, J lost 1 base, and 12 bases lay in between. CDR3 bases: TGTGCCAGCAGCCAACCGGGGTCTTCCTACAATGAGCAGTTCTTC. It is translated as CASSQPGSSYNEQFF.

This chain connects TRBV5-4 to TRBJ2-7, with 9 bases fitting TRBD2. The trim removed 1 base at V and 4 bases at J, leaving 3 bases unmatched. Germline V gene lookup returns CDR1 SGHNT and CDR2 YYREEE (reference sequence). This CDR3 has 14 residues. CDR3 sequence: CASSLRSGGYEQYF. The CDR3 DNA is TGTGCCAGCAGCTTGCGTAGCGGGGGATACGAGCAGTACTTC.

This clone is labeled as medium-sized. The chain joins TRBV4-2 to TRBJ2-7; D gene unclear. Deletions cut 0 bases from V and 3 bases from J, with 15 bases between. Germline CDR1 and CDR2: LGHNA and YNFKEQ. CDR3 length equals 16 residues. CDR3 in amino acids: CASSQDAALVIYEQYF. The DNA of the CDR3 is TGTGCCAGCAGCCAAGATGCGGCACTTGTGATCTACGAGCAGTACTTC.

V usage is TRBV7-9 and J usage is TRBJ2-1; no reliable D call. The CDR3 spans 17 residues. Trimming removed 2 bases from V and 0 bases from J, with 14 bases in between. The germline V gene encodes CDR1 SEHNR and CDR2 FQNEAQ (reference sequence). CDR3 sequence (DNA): TGTGCCAGCAGCTTAAACCCCACGATCCCCTCCTACAATGAGCAGTTCTTC. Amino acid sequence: CASSLNPTIPSYNEQFF.

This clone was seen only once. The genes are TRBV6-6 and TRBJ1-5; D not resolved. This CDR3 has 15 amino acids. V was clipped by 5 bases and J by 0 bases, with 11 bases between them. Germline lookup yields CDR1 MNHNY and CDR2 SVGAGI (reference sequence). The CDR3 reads CASSPSSISNQPQHF. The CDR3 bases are TGTGCCAGCAGTCCCTCGAGTATTAGCAATCAGCCCCAGCATTTT.

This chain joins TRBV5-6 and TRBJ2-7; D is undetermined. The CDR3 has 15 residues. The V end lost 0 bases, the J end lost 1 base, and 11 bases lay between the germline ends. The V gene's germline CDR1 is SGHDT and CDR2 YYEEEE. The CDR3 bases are TGTGCCAGCAGCTTGGGGGCGCTCCCTTCCTACGAGCAGTACTTC. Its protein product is CASSLGALPSYEQYF.

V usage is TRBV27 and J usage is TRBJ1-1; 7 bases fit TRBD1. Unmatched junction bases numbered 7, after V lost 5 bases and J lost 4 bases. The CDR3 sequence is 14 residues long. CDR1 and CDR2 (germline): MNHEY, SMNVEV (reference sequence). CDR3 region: CASSLRGYPTEAFF. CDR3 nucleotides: TGTGCCAGCAGTCTCAGGGGGTACCCCACTGAAGCTTTCTTT.